The 19 T cell receptor beta chains below all came from one sample that was sequenced in a study of regulatory T cells in long-lasting Graves disease. TCR beta libraries were built with iRepertoire HTBI primers and Arm-PCR of CDR3 regions. Using its own MiXCR run on the multiplex PCR reads, TCRdb lists one record per CDR3 protein. The data contain 600,000 to 800,000 distinct CDR3 sequences, about 30% of them singletons. The time point here: persistent/refractory GD, antithyroid drugs over 5 years with positive TRAb. Extracted RNA from PBMCs served as the source of the TCR library. The specimen comprised peripheral blood mononuclear cells (PBMCs), sampled when the disease was refractory, from a patient treated with antithyroid drugs. Receptors originate from a female donor with Graves disease.

This chain links TRBV5-4 with TRBJ1-1, with D possibly matching TRBD1 (5 bases). Germline CDR1 reads SGHNT; CDR2 reads YYREEE (reference sequence). With 6 bases removed from V and 4 bases from J, the gap between germline ends came to 19 bases. This CDR3 has 15 amino acids. CDR3 amino acids: CASKAGRSLSTEAFF. The CDR3 bases are TGTGCCAGCAAAGCAGGGAGGTCGCTAAGCACTGAAGCTTTCTTT.

A few counts support this clonotype. The CDR3 loop is CASTLGRSSGNTIYF. DNA for the CDR3: TGTGCCAGTACCCTGGGCAGGAGCTCTGGAAACACCATATATTTT. The V gene is TRBV19, the J gene TRBJ1-3; D uncertain. Trimming took 7 bases from V and 0 from J, leaving 13 bases between them. Germline V CDR1 and CDR2: LNHDA, SQIVND (reference sequence). This CDR3 has 15 residues.

The table lists this clonotype with a few counts. The chain is built from TRBV2 and TRBJ1-4; D unclear. Germline CDR1 is SNHLY and CDR2 is FYNNEI. Trimming left V 3 bases short and J 3 bases short, with 11 bases between. This CDR3 is built from 15 residues. The CDR3, as DNA: TGTGCCAGCAGTGACTCCAGGCGTGCTAATGAAAAACTGTTTTTT. It yields the protein CASSDSRRANEKLFF.

This clonotype occurred once. The germline gene is not matched at one end of the junction; a read error may be the cause. V is TRBV12-3 or TRBV12-4 and J is TRBJ2-7; the D gene could be TRBD1 or TRBD2 (5 bases each). The CDR3 has 12 residues. CDR3 protein: CASSLGTGALRF. The DNA for the CDR3 is TGTGCCAGCAGTTTAGGAACCGGGGCTTTAAGATTC.

This sequence joins TRBV7-3 and TRBJ1-1; 8 nucleotides agree with TRBD1. V trimming: 5 bases; J trimming: 0 bases; junction bases outside the gene matches: 5. The germline V gene has CDR1 SGHTA and CDR2 FQGTGA. CDR3 length equals 15 residues. The CDR3: CASSPWTGLNTEAFF. DNA for the CDR3: TGTGCCAGCAGCCCGTGGACAGGGTTGAACACTGAAGCTTTCTTT.

This clonotype was seen more than once but under ten times. This chain joins TRBV20-1 and TRBJ2-5; 7 bases are shared with TRBD1. The J segment lost 5 bases and the V segment lost 4 bases, leaving 7 bases of the junction unmatched. Germline V CDR1 and CDR2: DFQATT, SNEGSKA (reference sequence). The CDR3 length is 13 residues. The CDR3 DNA reads TGCAGTGCTACCTACAGGGGTCGGGAGACCCAGTACTTC. Its translation: CSATYRGRETQYF.

The rearrangement links TRBV20-1 to TRBJ1-1; 8 nucleotides agree with TRBD1. This CDR3 is built from 14 residues. Germline CDR1 DFQATT, CDR2 SNEGSKA (reference sequence). Losses at the gene ends were 6 bases for V and 2 bases for J; bases not matched to a gene: 8. The chain's CDR3 is CSAFYRGRNTEAFF. The CDR3 coding sequence is TGCAGTGCCTTCTACAGGGGGAGAAACACTGAAGCTTTCTTT.

The genes are TRBV7-3 and TRBJ2-5; 7 positions match TRBD2. The CDR3 length is 14 residues. The V segment lost 4 bases and the J segment 3 bases; nucleotides outside the gene matches: 5. The germline V gene encodes CDR1 SGHTA and CDR2 FQGTGA. CDR3 sequence: CASSYSGNEETQYF. For the CDR3, the DNA is TGTGCCAGCAGCTACAGCGGGAACGAAGAGACCCAGTACTTC. Based on the CDR3 plus reference TRBV7-3 and TRBJ2-5, the full variable domain is GAGVSQTPSNKVTEKGKYVELRCDPISGHTALYWYRQSLGQGPEFLIYFQGTGAADDSGLPNDRFFAVRPEGSVSTLKIQRTERGDSAVYLCASSYSGNEETQYFGPGTRLLVL.

This clonotype turned up a few times. The chain has TRBV19 and TRBJ1-5; 8 nucleotides align to TRBD1. Trimming at V came to 7 bases and at J to 4 bases, leaving 6 bases not matched to a gene. The CDR3 has 14 residues. Per the germline V gene, CDR1 is LNHDA and CDR2 is SQIVND (reference sequence). CDR3 DNA: TGTGCCAGTACAGAACAGGGGGGAAATCAGCCCCAGCATTTT. Residues: CASTEQGGNQPQHF. Full variable domain (rest looked up from reference TRBV19 and TRBJ1-5): DGGITQSPKYLFRKEGQNVTLSCEQNLNHDAMYWYRQDPGQGLRLIYYSQIVNDFQKGDIAEGYSVSREKKESFPLTVTSAQKNPTAFYLCASTEQGGNQPQHFGDGTRLSIL.

This rearrangement joins TRBV7-3 to TRBJ1-1; a weak D match, TRBD1 (6 bases). CDR3 length equals 13 residues. Germline assignment: CDR1 SGHTA and CDR2 FQGTGA. V was pared by 5 bases and J by 9 bases, with 16 bases between. The DNA of the CDR3 is TGTGCCAGCAGCCCGCTGGTCGGGGGCAAAGCTTTCTTT. Translated: CASSPLVGGKAFF.

Many counts were recorded for this clonotype. The chain joins TRBV28 to TRBJ1-2; D is ambiguous. Germline V gene sequence: CDR1 MDHEN, CDR2 SYDVKM. The V and J ends lost 3 bases and 8 bases respectively, with 13 bases between them. This CDR3 comprises 13 residues. CDR3 DNA sequence: TGTGCCAGCAGTTTTGTCCGATCCCCAGGCTACACCTTC. It yields the protein CASSFVRSPGYTF.

There are many counts of this clonotype. The gene calls are TRBV2 and TRBJ2-7; 9 positions match TRBD2. CDR3 length equals 14 residues. Germline values: CDR1 SNHLY, CDR2 FYNNEI. V shed 3 bases, J shed 8 bases, and the junction held 8 bases outside the gene matches. The CDR3 bases are TGTGCCAGCAGTGACCGCGGGAGGGCCGGGAAGCAGTACTTC. As protein: CASSDRGRAGKQYF.

The rearrangement uses TRBV6-2 or TRBV6-3 and TRBJ2-5; 12 bases agree with TRBD2. Trimming cost V 7 bases and J 1 base; bases outside gene matches: 4. Germline assignment: CDR1 MNHEY and CDR2 SVGEGT. The CDR3 sequence is 15 residues long. In nucleotides, the CDR3 is TGTGCCAGCAAGACTAGCGGGAGTTCCCAAGAGACCCAGTACTTC. This codes for CASKTSGSSQETQYF.

This clonotype came up a few times. The rearrangement uses TRBV30 and TRBJ1-2; D gene uncertain. The germline CDR1 and CDR2 sequences are GTSNPN and SVGIG (reference sequence). With 0 bases removed from V and 2 bases from J, the gap between germline ends came to 13 bases. This CDR3 comprises 15 residues. The CDR3 loop is CAWSVGWRENYGYTF. The CDR3 DNA is TGTGCCTGGAGTGTGGGCTGGAGGGAAAACTATGGCTACACCTTC.

This clonotype was detected only a few times. This chain connects TRBV5-1 to TRBJ1-2; no reliable D call. From germline, CDR1 is SGHRS and CDR2 YFSETQ. This CDR3 spans 15 amino acids. Trimming took 1 base from V and 4 from J, leaving 14 bases between them. CDR3 loop: CASSLFLTGSYGYTF. In DNA form, the CDR3 reads TGCGCCAGCAGCTTGTTCCTTACGGGGTCCTATGGCTACACCTTC.

The sample holds many counts of this clonotype. The chain is built from TRBV12-3 or TRBV12-4 and TRBJ1-2; a weak D match, TRBD1 (5 bases). The CDR3 runs to 15 residues. V dropped 4 bases and J dropped 4 bases, with 16 bases sitting between them. CDR3 bases: TGTGCCAGCAGTTACGATGGCGGGGGGATCTATGGCTACACCTTC. It codes for CASSYDGGGIYGYTF.

The gene calls are TRBV5-1 and TRBJ2-1; the D is unclear. The germline V and J ends were trimmed by 4 bases and 0 bases, with 17 bases remaining between them. CDR1 is SGHRS, CDR2 YFSETQ, per germline. The CDR3 is 17 amino acids. The CDR3 DNA follows: TGCGCCAGCAGCCTGGCACCGACACGGAACTCCTACAATGAGCAGTTCTTC. It translates to CASSLAPTRNSYNEQFF.

V usage is TRBV13 and J usage is TRBJ2-4; weak D call: TRBD1 (5 bases). The CDR3 extends over 15 amino acids. CDR1 and CDR2 from the germline V gene are PRHDT and FYEKMQ (reference sequence). V was cut by 6 bases and J by 6 bases, with 18 bases left in between. CDR3 nucleotides: TGTGCCAGCAGTCACCGTGACAGCCGCCTAAACATTCAGTACTTC. Its protein is CASSHRDSRLNIQYF.

Points on this clonotype: A clone one base away is much larger, so this may be a read error. The chain links TRBV28 to TRBJ2-7; unclear D gene. CDR3 size: 17 residues. V dropped 5 bases and J dropped 3 bases, with 23 bases sitting between them. In germline, CDR1 is MDHEN, CDR2 SYDVKM. CDR3: CASSPDLKGPGNYEQYF. The CDR3 nucleotides are TGTGCCAGCAGTCCCGATTTGAAGGGCCCCGGAAACTACGAGCAGTACTTC.